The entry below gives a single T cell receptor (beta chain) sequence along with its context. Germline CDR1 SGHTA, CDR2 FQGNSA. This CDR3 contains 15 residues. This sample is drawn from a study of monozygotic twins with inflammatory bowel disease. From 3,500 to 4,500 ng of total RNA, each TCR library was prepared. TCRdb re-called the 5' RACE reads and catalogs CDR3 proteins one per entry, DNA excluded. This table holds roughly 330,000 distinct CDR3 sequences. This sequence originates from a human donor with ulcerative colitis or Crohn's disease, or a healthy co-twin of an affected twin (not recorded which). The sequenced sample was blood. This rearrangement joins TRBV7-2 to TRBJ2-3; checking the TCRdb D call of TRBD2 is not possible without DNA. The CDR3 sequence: CASSPSGTSTDTQYF.